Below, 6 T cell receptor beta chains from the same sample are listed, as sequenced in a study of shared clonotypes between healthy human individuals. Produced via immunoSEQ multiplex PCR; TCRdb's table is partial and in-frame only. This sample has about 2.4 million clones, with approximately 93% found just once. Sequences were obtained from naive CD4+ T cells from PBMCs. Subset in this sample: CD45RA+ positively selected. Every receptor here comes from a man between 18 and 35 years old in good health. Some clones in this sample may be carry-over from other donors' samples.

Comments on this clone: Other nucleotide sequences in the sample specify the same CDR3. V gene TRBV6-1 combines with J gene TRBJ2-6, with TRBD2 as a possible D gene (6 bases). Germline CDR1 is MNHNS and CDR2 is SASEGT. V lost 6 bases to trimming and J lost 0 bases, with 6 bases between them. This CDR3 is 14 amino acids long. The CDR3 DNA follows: TGTGCCAGCAGCGGGGGCTCTGGGGCCAACGTCCTGACTTTC. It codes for CASSGGSGANVLTF.

CDR3 DNA sequence: TGTGCCTGGAGGGTAGCGGGAGGGCCCGGGGAGCTGTTTTTT. Protein sequence: CAWRVAGGPGELFF. The chain joins TRBV30 to TRBJ2-2; TRBD2 matches 11 bases. CDR1 is GTSNPN, CDR2 SVGIG, per germline (reference sequence). CDR3 length: 14 residues. V shed 3 bases and J 6 bases; nucleotides not matched to a gene: 3.

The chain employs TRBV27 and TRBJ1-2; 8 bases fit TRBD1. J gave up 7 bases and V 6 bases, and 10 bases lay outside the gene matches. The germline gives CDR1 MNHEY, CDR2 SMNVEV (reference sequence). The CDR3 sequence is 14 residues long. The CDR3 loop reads CASRGTGVLIGYTF. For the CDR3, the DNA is TGTGCCAGCAGGGGGACAGGTGTACTCATTGGCTACACCTTC.

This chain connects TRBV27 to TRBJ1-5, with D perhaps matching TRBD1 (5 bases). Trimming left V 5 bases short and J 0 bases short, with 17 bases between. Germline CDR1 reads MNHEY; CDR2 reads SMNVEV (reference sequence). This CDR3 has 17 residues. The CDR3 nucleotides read TGTGCCAGCAGTAAGGGACGGACCGCTTTTAGCAATCAGCCCCAGCATTTT. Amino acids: CASSKGRTAFSNQPQHF.

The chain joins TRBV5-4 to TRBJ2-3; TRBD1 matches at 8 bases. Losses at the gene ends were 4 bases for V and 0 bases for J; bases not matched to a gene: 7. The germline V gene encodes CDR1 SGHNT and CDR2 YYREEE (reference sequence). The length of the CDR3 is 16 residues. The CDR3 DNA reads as TGTGCCAGCAGCATGGCTGGGGACAGGAGCACAGATACGCAGTATTTT. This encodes CASSMAGDRSTDTQYF.

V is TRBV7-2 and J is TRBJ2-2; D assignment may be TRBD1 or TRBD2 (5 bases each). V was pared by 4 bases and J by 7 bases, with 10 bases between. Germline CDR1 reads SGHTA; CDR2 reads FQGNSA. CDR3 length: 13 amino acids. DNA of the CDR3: TGTGCCAGCAGCTCAGGGCGGGTCGGGGAGCTGTTTTTT. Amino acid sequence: CASSSGRVGELFF.